This TCR beta chain was sequenced during a study of shared clonotypes between healthy human individuals. The method was immunoSEQ multiplex PCR; TCRdb's version includes in-frame clones alone and lacks a portion of them. Among about 980,000 clones listed, more than 75% were seen once. CDR1 GTSNPN and CDR2 SVGIG come from the germline V gene (reference sequence). The CDR3 totals 10 residues. Trimming took off 5 bases at V and 5 bases at J, with 5 bases between the two ends. The clonotype comes from a man aged 18 to 30 in good health. The chain uses TRBV30 and TRBJ2-3; D unclear. Sequences were obtained from memory CD4+ T cells sorted from blood. Described subset: CD45RA-negative fraction. The CDR3 DNA sequence: TGTGCCTGGGGGGAAGATACGCAGTATTTT. This sequence encodes CAWGEDTQYF.